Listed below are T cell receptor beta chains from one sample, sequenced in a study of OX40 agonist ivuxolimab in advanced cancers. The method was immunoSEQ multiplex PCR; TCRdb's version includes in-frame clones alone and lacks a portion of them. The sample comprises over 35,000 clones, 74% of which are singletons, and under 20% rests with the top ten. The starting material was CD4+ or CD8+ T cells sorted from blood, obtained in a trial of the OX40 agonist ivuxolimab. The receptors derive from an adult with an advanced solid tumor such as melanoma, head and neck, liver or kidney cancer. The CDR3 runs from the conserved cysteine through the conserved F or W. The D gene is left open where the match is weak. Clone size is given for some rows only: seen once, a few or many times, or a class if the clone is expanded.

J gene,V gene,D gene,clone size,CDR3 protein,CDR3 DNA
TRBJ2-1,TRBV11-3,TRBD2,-,CASSYAGTSGYNEQFF,TGTGCCAGCAGCTACGCCGGGACTAGCGGGTACAATGAGCAGTTCTTC
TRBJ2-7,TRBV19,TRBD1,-,CASRDRLGEQYF,TGTGCCAGTCGGGACAGGTTAGGCGAGCAGTACTTC
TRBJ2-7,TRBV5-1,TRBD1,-,CASSLSDRGWYEQYF,TGCGCCAGCAGCCTCTCCGACAGGGGATGGTACGAGCAGTACTTC
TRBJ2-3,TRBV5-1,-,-,CASSLALWEDTQYF,TGCGCCAGCAGCTTGGCGTTATGGGAGGATACGCAGTATTTT
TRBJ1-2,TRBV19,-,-,CASTKGNNGYTF,TGTGCCAGTACCAAGGGAAATAATGGCTACACCTTC
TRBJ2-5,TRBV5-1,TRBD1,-,CASSLDGTGRMETQYF,TGCGCCAGCAGCCTGGACGGGACAGGGAGGATGGAGACCCAGTACTTC
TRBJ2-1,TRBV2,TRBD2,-,CASKLAGGPNEQFF,TGTGCCAGCAAACTAGCGGGGGGGCCCAATGAGCAGTTCTTC
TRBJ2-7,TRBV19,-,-,CASSTSDSYEQYF,TGTGCCAGTAGTACGTCGGACAGCTACGAGCAGTACTTC
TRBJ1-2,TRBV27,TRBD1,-,CASKIQGGGYTF,TGTGCCAGCAAAATACAGGGGGGTGGCTACACCTTC
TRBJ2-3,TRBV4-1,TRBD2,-,CASSPRGGVSDTQYF,TGCGCCAGCAGCCCCCGGGGGGGCGTGTCAGATACGCAGTATTTT
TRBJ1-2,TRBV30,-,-,CAWSESQNKGGYTF,TGTGCCTGGAGCGAAAGCCAGAATAAGGGAGGCTACACCTTC
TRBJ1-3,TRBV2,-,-,CASSERETRRNTIYF,TGTGCCAGCAGTGAGAGGGAGACACGCAGGAACACCATATATTTT
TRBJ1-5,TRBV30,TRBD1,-,CAWSVLTGADQPQHF,TGTGCCTGGAGTGTACTTACAGGGGCAGATCAGCCCCAGCATTTT
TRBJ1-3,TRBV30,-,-,CAWRGLGIYSGNTIYF,TGTGCCTGGAGGGGTTTAGGGATTTACTCTGGAAACACCATATATTTT
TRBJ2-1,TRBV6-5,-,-,CASRDRSYNEQFF,TGTGCCAGCAGGGACCGCAGTTACAATGAGCAGTTCTTC
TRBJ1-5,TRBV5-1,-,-,CASSLTGTANNQPQHF,TGCGCCAGCAGCTTGACAGGGACGGCCAACAATCAGCCCCAGCATTTT
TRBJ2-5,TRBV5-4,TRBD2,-,CASSILAGGPLETQYF,TGTGCCAGCAGCATACTAGCGGGGGGGCCTTTAGAGACCCAGTACTTC
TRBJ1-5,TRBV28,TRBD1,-,CASSLRDRGLQPQHF,TGTGCCAGCAGTTTACGAGACAGGGGGCTTCAGCCCCAGCATTTT
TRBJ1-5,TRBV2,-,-,CASSDGGVQPQHF,TGTGCCAGCAGTGACGGGGGTGTTCAGCCCCAGCATTTT
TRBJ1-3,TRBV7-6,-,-,CASSLTGSGNTIYF,TGTGCCAGCAGCTTAACGGGTAGTGGAAACACCATATATTTT
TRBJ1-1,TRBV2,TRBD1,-,CASSENRGSTEAFF,TGTGCCAGCAGTGAAAACAGGGGGTCCACTGAAGCTTTCTTT
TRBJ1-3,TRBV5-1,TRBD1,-,CASSLGPTGGSGNTIYF,TGCGCCAGCAGCTTGGGACCTACAGGGGGAAGTGGAAACACCATATATTTT
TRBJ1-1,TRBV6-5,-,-,CASSQTNQGSTEAFF,TGTGCCAGCAGCCAAACGAATCAGGGAAGCACTGAAGCTTTCTTT
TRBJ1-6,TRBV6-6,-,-,CASSFRQLNSPLHF,TGTGCCAGCAGTTTTCGACAGCTAAATTCACCCCTCCACTTT
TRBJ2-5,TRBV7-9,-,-,CASSFRAQETQYF,TGTGCCAGCAGCTTCCGCGCACAAGAGACCCAGTACTTC
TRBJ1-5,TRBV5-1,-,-,CASSLEGQPGQPQHF,TGCGCCAGCAGCTTGGAGGGGCAACCCGGTCAGCCCCAGCATTTT
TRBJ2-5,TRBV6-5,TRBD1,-,CASSLDREETQYF,TGTGCCAGCAGCCTCGACAGGGAAGAGACCCAGTACTTC
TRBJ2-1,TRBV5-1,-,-,CASSLAGTPGNEQFF,TGCGCCAGCAGCTTAGCCGGGACCCCAGGGAATGAGCAGTTCTTC
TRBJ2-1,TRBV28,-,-,CASSLPVSINEQFF,TGTGCCAGCAGTTTGCCGGTTTCGATCAATGAGCAGTTCTTC
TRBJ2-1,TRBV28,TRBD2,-,CASSGGDSYNEQFF,TGTGCCAGCAGTGGGGGGGACTCCTACAATGAGCAGTTCTTC
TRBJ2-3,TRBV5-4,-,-,CASSLVQGGTDTQYF,TGTGCCAGCAGCTTGGTGCAGGGTGGCACAGATACGCAGTATTTT
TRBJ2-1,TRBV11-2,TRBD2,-,CASSLSGGWGLEQFF,TGTGCCAGCAGCTTGAGCGGGGGGTGGGGACTTGAGCAGTTCTTC
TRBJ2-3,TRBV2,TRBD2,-,CASSLGLAGASDTQYF,TGTGCCAGCAGTCTTGGACTAGCGGGGGCTTCAGATACGCAGTATTTT
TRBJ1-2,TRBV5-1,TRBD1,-,CASSWDRMSYGYTF,TGCGCCAGCAGCTGGGACAGAATGTCCTATGGCTACACCTTC
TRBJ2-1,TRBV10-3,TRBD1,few,CAISESTGFRDEQFF,TGTGCCATCAGTGAGTCGACAGGGTTTAGGGATGAGCAGTTCTTC
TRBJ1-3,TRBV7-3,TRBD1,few,CASSPNTGEGNTIYF,TGTGCCAGCAGCCCGAACACAGGGGAGGGAAACACCATATATTTT
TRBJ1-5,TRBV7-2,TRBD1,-,CASSLSGTDSQPQHF,TGTGCCAGCAGCCTCTCCGGGACAGATAGTCAGCCCCAGCATTTT
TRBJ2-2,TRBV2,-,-,CASSGSVYSSNTGELFF,TGTGCCAGCAGTGGAAGCGTCTACAGTTCGAACACCGGGGAGCTGTTTTTT
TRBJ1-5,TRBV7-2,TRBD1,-,CASSRDRANQPQHF,TGTGCCAGCAGCCGGGACAGGGCGAATCAGCCCCAGCATTTT
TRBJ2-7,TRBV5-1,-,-,CASSLFAGRFSYEQYF,TGCGCCAGCAGCTTGTTTGCGGGGAGGTTCTCCTACGAGCAGTACTTC
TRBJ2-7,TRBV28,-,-,CASSFAGLVKYEQYF,TGTGCCAGCAGTTTCGCGGGGCTAGTGAAATACGAGCAGTACTTC
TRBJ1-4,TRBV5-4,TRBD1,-,CASSNRGPREKLFF,TGTGCCAGCAGTAACAGGGGACCAAGAGAAAAACTGTTTTTT
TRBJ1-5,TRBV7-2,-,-,CASSQAGEGQPQHF,TGTGCCAGCAGCCAAGCAGGGGAGGGTCAGCCCCAGCATTTT
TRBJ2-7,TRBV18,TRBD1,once,CASSPEVGTGWYEQYF,TGTGCCAGCTCACCAGAAGTGGGGACAGGGTGGTACGAGCAGTACTTC
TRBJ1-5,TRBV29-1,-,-,CSVVGQGNQPQHF,TGCAGCGTTGTGGGGCAGGGAAATCAGCCCCAGCATTTT
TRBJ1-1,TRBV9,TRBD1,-,CASSVSRGPLMNTEAFF,TGTGCCAGCAGCGTAAGCAGGGGGCCACTCATGAACACTGAAGCTTTCTTT
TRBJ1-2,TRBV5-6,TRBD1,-,CASSRSGQKLGYTF,TGTGCCAGCAGCAGATCGGGACAGAAGTTAGGCTACACCTTC